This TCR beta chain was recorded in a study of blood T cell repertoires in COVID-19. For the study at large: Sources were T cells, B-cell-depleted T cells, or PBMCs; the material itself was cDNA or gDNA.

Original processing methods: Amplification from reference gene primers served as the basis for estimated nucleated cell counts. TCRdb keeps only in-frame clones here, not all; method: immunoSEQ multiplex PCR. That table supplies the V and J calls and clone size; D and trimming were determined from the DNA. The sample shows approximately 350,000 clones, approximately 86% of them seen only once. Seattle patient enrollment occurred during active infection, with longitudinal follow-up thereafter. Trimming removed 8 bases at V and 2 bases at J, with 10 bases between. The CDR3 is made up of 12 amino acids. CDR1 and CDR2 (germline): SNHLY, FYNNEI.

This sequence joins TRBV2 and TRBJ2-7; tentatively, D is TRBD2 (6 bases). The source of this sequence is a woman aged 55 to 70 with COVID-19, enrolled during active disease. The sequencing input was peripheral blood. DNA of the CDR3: TGTGCCAGCGTAGGCGGGGCCTACGAGCAGTACTTC. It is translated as CASVGGAYEQYF.